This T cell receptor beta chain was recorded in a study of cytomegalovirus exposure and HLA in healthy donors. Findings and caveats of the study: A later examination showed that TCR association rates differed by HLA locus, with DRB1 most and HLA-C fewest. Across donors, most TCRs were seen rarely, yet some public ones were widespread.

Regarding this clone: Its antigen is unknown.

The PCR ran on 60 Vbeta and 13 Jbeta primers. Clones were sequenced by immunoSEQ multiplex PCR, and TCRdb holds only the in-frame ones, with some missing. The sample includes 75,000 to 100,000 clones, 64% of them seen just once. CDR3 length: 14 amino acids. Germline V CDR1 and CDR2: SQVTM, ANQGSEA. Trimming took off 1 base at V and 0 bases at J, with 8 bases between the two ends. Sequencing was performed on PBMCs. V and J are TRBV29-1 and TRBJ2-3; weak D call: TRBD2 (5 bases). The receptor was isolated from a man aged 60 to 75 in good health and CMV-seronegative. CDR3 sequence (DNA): TGCAGCGTTGAAGCGGGCGGGAGCACAGATACGCAGTATTTT. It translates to CSVEAGGSTDTQYF.